This entry describes one TCR beta chain. The entry originates in a study of cytomegalovirus exposure and HLA in healthy donors. The V segment lost 3 bases and the J segment 5 bases; nucleotides outside the gene matches: 4. The germline CDR1 and CDR2 sequences are MDHEN and SYDVKM. The length of the CDR3 is 14 residues. The assay was immunoSEQ multiplex PCR, and TCRdb's table has in-frame clones only and misses some. Among fewer than 120,000 clones listed, roughly nine tenths were seen once. The chain carries TRBV28 and TRBJ1-1; 9 bases line up with TRBD1. The specimen was PBMCs. This clonotype originated in a woman between 18 and 30 years old in good health and CMV-seronegative. The CDR3 loop reads CASSFTGGSTEAFF. CDR3 nucleotides: TGTGCCAGCAGTTTTACAGGGGGCAGTACTGAAGCTTTCTTT. The full variable domain, completed using reference TRBV28 and TRBJ1-1, is DVKVTQSSRYLVKRTGEKVFLECVQDMDHENMFWYRQDPGLGLRLIYFSYDVKMKEKGDIPEGYSVSREKKERFSLILESASTNQTSMYLCASSFTGGSTEAFFGQGTRLTVV.